The clone carrying this T cell receptor (beta chain) was counted a single time. The V gene's germline CDR1 is ENHRY and CDR2 SYGVKD. CDR3 length: 14 amino acids. Trimming shortened V by 2 bases and J by 4 bases, and 10 bases separated the two germline ends. Original analysis: Reference gene primer amplification gave estimated nucleated cell counts. Libraries were prepared by immunoSEQ multiplex PCR; TCRdb keeps only in-frame clonotypes and omits some of them. V, J and clone size derive from that table, while D and trimming were established from the DNA sequence. The table has about 170,000 clones, about 86% seen once. The sample is drawn from a study of blood T cell repertoires in COVID-19.

This chain uses TRBV10-3 with TRBJ2-3; the D gene is possibly TRBD2 (6 bases). The sequenced material came from peripheral blood. This TCR was recovered from a man aged 70-80 years with active or convalescent COVID-19. The CDR3 DNA reads as TGTGCCATCAGTGAGGGGGGAGGACCAGATACGCAGTATTTT. Protein: CAISEGGGPDTQYF.